This T cell receptor (beta chain) was captured in a study of shared T cell receptors in the human thymus. The repertoire was sequenced with immunoSEQ multiplex PCR; TCRdb's copy has only in-frame clones and lacks some. The sample lists hundreds of thousands of clones; 85% to 95% were seen once. This CDR3 spans 14 amino acids. CDR1 is MNHEY, CDR2 SVGAGI, per germline. The V segment lost 5 bases and the J segment 6 bases; nucleotides outside the gene matches: 8. The specimen sequenced was thymocytes. The chain recombines TRBV6-5 with TRBJ2-7; 9 bases agree with TRBD1. The sequence was obtained from a human donor. CDR3 amino acids: CASSPATGGIEQYF. CDR3 DNA sequence: TGTGCCAGCAGTCCGGCGACAGGGGGTATCGAGCAGTACTTC.